The next 31 T cell receptor beta chains were all read from a single sample in a study of cytomegalovirus exposure and HLA in healthy donors (dated by TCRdb to about 2017). The method behind the library was the immunoSEQ multiplex PCR assay. For the multiplex PCR, a mixture combining 60 forward primers for TCR Vbeta segments and 13 reverse primers for TCR Jbeta segments was used. TCRdb holds this immuneACCESS table with in-frame rearrangements only. Some clones are missing; in checked studies, unresolved V genes explain under half, and the rest has no known cause. In all, the sample holds 150,000 to 200,000 clones, and more than 75% of those were seen once. The ten top clones hold about 0.24% of the sample. The specimen sequenced was PBMCs. The receptors come from a girl under three years old in good health and CMV-seronegative.

The chain combines TRBV13 with TRBJ1-3; D not resolved. Trimming took off 5 bases at V and 0 bases at J, with 20 bases between the two ends. Looked up from germline, CDR1 is PRHDT and CDR2 is FYEKMQ (reference sequence). This CDR3 region has 18 residues. CDR3 DNA: TGTGCCAGCAGCCCTGGTGCAGGTGCCCCCGACTCTGGAAACACCATATATTTT. Translated: CASSPGAGAPDSGNTIYF.

The V gene is TRBV5-5, the J gene TRBJ1-4, with a possible D match to TRBD1 (5 bases). CDR1 and CDR2 from the germline V gene are SGHKS and YYEKEE (reference sequence). CDR3 size: 13 residues. The ends were cut back, 4 bases at V and 7 bases at J, with 11 bases in the middle. The DNA of the CDR3 is TGTGCCAGCAGCGGCGGGACGGGTGAAAAACTGTTTTTT. Translating it yields CASSGGTGEKLFF.

This clone was observed once. The V gene is TRBV7-9, the J gene TRBJ1-5, with D unclear. The CDR3 has 14 residues. Trimming stripped 0 bases from V and 1 base from J, with 4 bases between. The germline CDR1 and CDR2 sequences are SEHNR and FQNEAQ (reference sequence). CDR3 nucleotides: TGTGCCAGCAGCTTAGCCCCAAGCAATCAGCCCCAGCATTTT. Its translation is CASSLAPSNQPQHF.

The chain is built from TRBV7-9 and TRBJ2-3; D perhaps matches TRBD2 (5 bases). CDR1 and CDR2 (germline): SEHNR, FQNEAQ (reference sequence). Trimming shortened V by 5 bases and J by 4 bases, and 13 bases separated the two germline ends. The CDR3 is 14 residues long. DNA for the CDR3: TGTGCCAGCAGCCCCCAAGGGAGATCAGATACGCAGTATTTT. Residues: CASSPQGRSDTQYF.

The CDR3 nucleotides read TGTGCCAGCAGCAAACAGGTCATGAACACTGAAGCTTTCTTT. Encoded protein: CASSKQVMNTEAFF. V usage is TRBV5-6 and J usage is TRBJ1-1, with D possibly TRBD1 on 5 matching bases. The germline CDR1 and CDR2 sequences are SGHDT and YYEEEE. The CDR3 is 14 residues long. V lost 4 bases, J lost 0 bases, and 10 bases lay in between.

V and J are TRBV30 and TRBJ1-2, with D unresolved. Trimming stripped 1 base from V and 5 bases from J, with 8 bases between. Germline CDR1 and CDR2: GTSNPN and SVGIG (reference sequence). The CDR3 runs 12 residues. Here the CDR3 reads CAWSAAAYGYTF. CDR3 DNA sequence: TGTGCCTGGAGTGCGGCAGCGTATGGCTACACCTTC.

The chain combines TRBV5-1 with TRBJ1-2; TRBD1 matches at 7 bases. This CDR3 spans 16 amino acids. V gave up 0 bases and J gave up 4 bases; unmatched junction bases: 9. Per germline, CDR1 SGHRS and CDR2 YFSETQ. The chain's CDR3 is CASSLGHTGEGYGYTF. CDR3 in DNA: TGCGCCAGCAGCTTGGGTCATACAGGGGAAGGCTATGGCTACACCTTC.

The CDR3 region has the DNA TGCGCCAGCACCCATCGTAGGACTAGCGGATACACAGATACGCAGTATTTT. The encoded protein is CASTHRRTSGYTDTQYF. The rearrangement joins TRBV5-1 to TRBJ2-3, with 10 bases aligning to TRBD2. The V gene's germline CDR1 is SGHRS and CDR2 YFSETQ. The V and J ends lost 6 bases and 2 bases, in that order; junction bases with no gene match: 12. The CDR3 runs 17 residues.

V gene TRBV21-1 combines with J gene TRBJ2-7; whether TRBD2, the table's D call, matches the DNA was not checked. TRBV21-1 is tagged as a pseudogene. The CDR3 covers 19 residues. CDR3 region: CASSKVAETPIIPSYEQYF. The CDR3 coding sequence is TGTGCCAGCAGCAAAGTTGCGGAGACTCCGATAATCCCCTCCTACGAGCAGTACTTC.

The chain uses TRBV4-3 and TRBJ2-5, with TRBD2 matching 9 bases. Germline assignment: CDR1 LGHNA and CDR2 YSLEER. V shed 1 base and J 7 bases; nucleotides not matched to a gene: 10. The length of the CDR3 is 16 residues. Here the CDR3 reads CASSQARIGSGRTQYF. CDR3 in DNA: TGCGCCAGCAGCCAAGCCCGGATTGGTAGCGGGAGGACCCAGTACTTC.

The chain links TRBV27 to TRBJ1-2, with 8 bases matching TRBD1. CDR1 and CDR2 (germline): MNHEY, SMNVEV (reference sequence). The CDR3 has 16 amino acids. With V trimmed by 2 bases and J by 0 bases, 5 bases remained unmatched. CDR3: CASSLGGQGTNYGYTF. The CDR3 coding sequence is TGTGCCAGCAGTTTAGGAGGACAGGGAACTAACTATGGCTACACCTTC.

This clone showed up just a few times. The chain is built from TRBV9 and TRBJ1-2; D gene uncertain. CDR1 is SGDLS, CDR2 YYNGEE, per germline. V shed 0 bases and J shed 5 bases, with 11 bases lying between them. The CDR3 is 14 amino acids. The CDR3 loop reads CASSVGLQSYGYTF. CDR3 in DNA: TGTGCCAGCAGCGTAGGCTTACAGTCGTATGGCTACACCTTC.

J is TRBJ2-7 and V is TRBV7-2; D uncertain. The germline V gene has CDR1 SGHTA and CDR2 FQGNSA. CDR3 length equals 12 residues. V was clipped by 1 base and J by 4 bases, with 5 bases between them. CDR3 amino acids: CASSLVRYEQYF. CDR3 DNA sequence: TGTGCCAGCAGCTTAGTCAGGTACGAGCAGTACTTC.

The rearrangement uses TRBV30 and TRBJ2-5; 15 bases match TRBD2. CDR3 size: 17 residues. CDR1 and CDR2 (germline): GTSNPN, SVGIG (reference sequence). V dropped 0 bases and J dropped 7; count of bases not matched to a gene: 9. The CDR3 sequence is CAWSVLRTSGGGGTQYF. The CDR3 nucleotides are TGTGCCTGGAGTGTACTCAGGACTAGCGGGGGGGGTGGGACCCAGTACTTC.

This rearrangement joins TRBV28 to TRBJ1-5; 7 positions agree with TRBD1. Germline values: CDR1 MDHEN, CDR2 SYDVKM. There are 15 residues in the CDR3. V dropped 3 bases and J dropped 2; count of bases not matched to a gene: 4. This chain's CDR3 is CASSFDGTGNQPQHF. The CDR3 region has the DNA TGTGCCAGCAGTTTCGACGGGACAGGCAATCAGCCCCAGCATTTT.

The V and J genes are TRBV5-4 and TRBJ2-3, with D tentatively TRBD1 (5 bases). This CDR3 has 15 residues. CDR1 and CDR2 from the germline V gene are SGHNT and YYREEE (reference sequence). With 3 bases removed from V and 1 base from J, the gap between germline ends came to 12 bases. Written as DNA, the CDR3 is TGTGCCAGCAGCTCGCGGCAGGGCCGCACAGATACGCAGTATTTT. As protein: CASSSRQGRTDTQYF. The variable domain in full, completed from reference TRBV5-4 and TRBJ2-3, reads ETGVTQSPTHLIKTRGQQVTLRCSSQSGHNTVSWYQQALGQGPQFIFQYYREEENGRGNFPPRFSGLQFPNYSSELNVNALELDDSALYLCASSSRQGRTDTQYFGPGTRLTVL.

The chain uses TRBV5-5 and TRBJ1-1, with TRBD1 as a possible D gene (6 bases). Germline assignment: CDR1 SGHKS and CDR2 YYEKEE (reference sequence). Deletions cut 2 bases from V and 6 bases from J, with 8 bases between. This CDR3 comprises 12 residues. CDR3 residues: CASSLSGAEAFF. In nucleotides, the CDR3 is TGTGCCAGCAGCTTATCAGGGGCTGAAGCTTTCTTT.

The rearrangement joins TRBV6-1 to TRBJ2-1, with D perhaps matching TRBD1 (6 bases). The CDR3 has 15 amino acids. CDR1 MNHNS and CDR2 SASEGT come from the germline V gene. The germline V and J ends were trimmed by 7 bases and 1 base, with 14 bases remaining between them. The CDR3 protein is CASKPTGTSYNEQFF. CDR3 sequence (DNA): TGTGCCAGCAAACCTACAGGGACGTCCTACAATGAGCAGTTCTTC.

The chain carries TRBV7-2 and TRBJ2-7; weak D call: TRBD2 (6 bases). The V gene's germline CDR1 is SGHTA and CDR2 FQGNSA. This CDR3 is built from 14 residues. V was trimmed by 6 bases and J by 2 bases, leaving 14 bases between them. The CDR3 DNA reads TGTGCCAGCAGTCCCGGGACTCTTCCCTACGAGCAGTACTTC. This sequence encodes CASSPGTLPYEQYF.

This clone was found a few times. The chain is built from TRBV6-5 and TRBJ1-4; TRBD1 aligns across 8 bases. This CDR3 comprises 15 residues. V gave up 4 bases and J gave up 7 bases; unmatched junction bases: 8. Per germline, CDR1 MNHEY and CDR2 SVGAGI. As DNA, the CDR3 is TGTGCCAGCAGTTCCACGACAGGGGAATTTGAAAAACTGTTTTTT. Its translation is CASSSTTGEFEKLFF.

The chain has TRBV4-2 and TRBJ2-1, with 7 bases identical to TRBD2. V lost 1 base, J lost 8 bases, and 8 bases stayed unmatched. This CDR3 comprises 15 residues. Germline V gene sequence: CDR1 LGHNA, CDR2 YNFKEQ. CDR3 in amino acids: CASSQAGTTSHEQFF. In DNA, the CDR3 is TGTGCCAGCAGCCAAGCCGGGACTACATCACATGAGCAGTTCTTC.

This clone appeared once. The J gene is TRBJ2-7, the V gene TRBV5-1, with 9 bases identical to TRBD1. Germline V gives CDR1 SGHRS, CDR2 YFSETQ. Trimming cost V 7 bases and J 5 bases; bases outside gene matches: 10. The CDR3 runs 14 residues. CDR3 DNA: TGCGCCAGCGGAGCAAACAGGGGGCTCGACGAGCAGTACTTC. Its protein product is CASGANRGLDEQYF.

This chain links TRBV4-1 with TRBJ1-3; D gene unclear. Trimming cost V 3 bases and J 8 bases, with 11 bases left between them. The CDR3 is 13 amino acids. Germline V gives CDR1 MGHRA, CDR2 YSYEKL. In DNA, the CDR3 is TGCGCCAGCAGCCATGACCTCGGGGACACCATATATTTT. This gives the protein CASSHDLGDTIYF.

The J gene is TRBJ2-1, the V gene TRBV9, with 9 nucleotides matching TRBD1. The CDR3 runs 15 residues. V gave up 3 bases and J gave up 6 bases; unmatched junction bases: 7. The germline CDR1 and CDR2 sequences are SGDLS and YYNGEE. As DNA, the CDR3 is TGTGCCAGCAGCGCCGGACAGGGGTCGGGCAATGAGCAGTTCTTC. Protein product: CASSAGQGSGNEQFF.

DNA of the CDR3: TGTGCCAGCAGTGAAGCCAGGAGGATGGAAGCTTTCTTT. Protein: CASSEARRMEAFF. This rearrangement joins TRBV2 to TRBJ1-1; D call uncertain. The germline gives CDR1 SNHLY, CDR2 FYNNEI. Trimming took 0 bases from V and 8 from J, leaving 10 bases between them. CDR3 length equals 13 residues.

The chain is built from TRBV9 and TRBJ2-5, with D perhaps matching TRBD2 (6 bases). Per the germline V gene, CDR1 is SGDLS and CDR2 is YYNGEE. Trimming took 4 bases from V and 2 from J, leaving 15 bases between them. This CDR3 comprises 15 residues. CDR3 in amino acids: CASSTSPGTQETQYF. The CDR3 DNA is TGTGCCAGCAGCACCAGCCCCGGGACTCAAGAGACCCAGTACTTC.

This chain uses TRBV6-5 with TRBJ2-3; 10 nucleotides line up with TRBD2. The length of the CDR3 is 15 residues. Germline lookup yields CDR1 MNHEY and CDR2 SVGAGI. V trimming: 2 bases; J trimming: 5 bases; junction bases outside the gene matches: 4. CDR3 bases: TGTGCCAGCAGTTACAGCGGGGGGGAGGGAGATACGCAGTATTTT. Translated: CASSYSGGEGDTQYF.

The CDR3 nucleotides read TGTGCCAGCAGCTTCCAAATCACAGATACGCAGTATTTT. It yields the protein CASSFQITDTQYF. The chain couples TRBV7-2 to TRBJ2-3; D gene ambiguous. Germline assignment: CDR1 SGHTA and CDR2 FQGNSA. Trimming stripped 3 bases from V and 2 bases from J, with 6 bases between. The length of the CDR3 is 13 residues.

This clone appeared a single time. The genes are TRBV4-1 and TRBJ2-5; 9 bases map to TRBD2. Germline CDR1 and CDR2: MGHRA and YSYEKL. CDR3 length equals 17 residues. Germline trimming cut 4 bases from V and 4 bases from J; bases unmatched to any gene: 13. CDR3 residues: CASSPQGGREGSETQYF. The CDR3 DNA follows: TGCGCCAGCAGCCCCCAGGGGGGGCGGGAGGGTTCAGAGACCCAGTACTTC.

The CDR3 spells CAISDPQGAIGNTIYF. The CDR3 coding sequence is TGTGCCATCAGCGATCCACAGGGGGCCATTGGAAACACCATATATTTT. The chain carries TRBV10-3 and TRBJ1-3; 9 bases align to TRBD1. This CDR3 contains 16 residues. From germline, CDR1 is ENHRY and CDR2 SYGVKD. J gave up 3 bases and V 6 bases, and 9 bases lay outside the gene matches.

The rearrangement joins TRBV30 to TRBJ1-2, with D possibly being TRBD1 (5 bases). The V end lost 0 bases, the J end lost 8 bases, and 10 bases lay between the germline ends. The CDR3 is 12 residues long. The germline V gene encodes CDR1 GTSNPN and CDR2 SVGIG (reference sequence). The DNA of the CDR3 is TGTGCCTGGAGTGTTAGACAGTACGGCTACACCTTC. As protein: CAWSVRQYGYTF. Variable domain in full (rest from reference TRBV30 and TRBJ1-2): SQTIHQWPATLVQPVGSPLSLECTVEGTSNPNLYWYRQAAGRGLQLLFYSVGIGQISSEVPQNLSASRPQDRQFILSSKKLLLSDSGFYLCAWSVRQYGYTFGSGTRLTVV.